The clone carrying this T cell receptor (beta chain) came up a few times. One entry per CDR3 protein results from TCRdb running MiXCR on the RT-PCR reads. The sample shows about 800,000 distinct CDR3 sequences, 21% of them seen only once. Trimming removed 6 bases at V and 6 bases at J, with 20 bases between. CDR1 and CDR2 (germline): SGHDT, YYEEEE. The CDR3 covers 15 residues. This specimen belongs to a study of response to subunit inactivated influenza vaccine. This receptor was identified in a man aged 50-60 years who received an inactivated influenza vaccine. Sequencing used PBMCs from blood, obtained about 5 days after vaccination. The J gene is TRBJ2-3, the V gene TRBV5-6; D might be TRBD1 or TRBD2, each matching 5 bases. Here the CDR3 reads CASTAWQGRLDTQYF. The CDR3 bases are TGTGCCAGCACCGCCTGGCAGGGACGTCTTGATACGCAGTATTTT.